These 27 T cell receptor beta chains were all obtained from the same sample, sequenced in a study of shared clonotypes between healthy human individuals. Assay: immunoSEQ multiplex PCR; the TCRdb copy retains only in-frame clones and omits some. The sample has 980,000 or so clones; 60% to 85% are singletons. The sequencing input was memory CD4+ T cells sorted from blood. The subset was: CD45RA-negative fraction. Receptors were obtained from a man between 18 and 29 years old in good health.

The chain combines TRBV5-1 with TRBJ1-2; no reliable D call. V was clipped by 2 bases and J by 1 base, with 15 bases between them. This CDR3 has 16 residues. The V gene's germline CDR1 is SGHRS and CDR2 YFSETQ. CDR3 in amino acids: CASSFAPGDNNYGYTF. Written as DNA, the CDR3 is TGCGCCAGCAGCTTCGCCCCCGGGGATAATAACTATGGCTACACCTTC.

The V gene is TRBV27, the J gene TRBJ1-2; 7 positions match TRBD1. Germline loops: CDR1 MNHEY, CDR2 SMNVEV (reference sequence). V lost 5 bases, J lost 4 bases, and 7 bases stayed unmatched. CDR3 size: 14 residues. The CDR3 is CASSTDRALYGYTF. The CDR3 DNA reads as TGTGCCAGCAGTACCGACAGGGCCCTCTATGGCTACACCTTC.

The genes are TRBV28 and TRBJ1-3; D is ambiguous. This CDR3 is 14 amino acids long. V dropped 6 bases and J dropped 4 bases, with 13 bases sitting between them. Germline CDR1 reads MDHEN; CDR2 reads SYDVKM. The DNA for the CDR3 is TGTGCCAGCAGCCCCCCGAACGGCGGAAACACCATATATTTT. It specifies CASSPPNGGNTIYF.

This clone was seen only a few times. The V gene is TRBV19, the J gene TRBJ1-1, with TRBD1 as a possible D gene (5 bases). Germline V gives CDR1 LNHDA, CDR2 SQIVND (reference sequence). The CDR3 is made up of 14 amino acids. The V gene lost 1 base and the J gene lost 1 base, with 7 bases spanning the gap. The CDR3 loop is CASSIAGANTEAFF. The CDR3 DNA follows: TGTGCCAGTAGTATAGCCGGGGCGAACACTGAAGCTTTCTTT. Full variable domain (rest looked up from reference TRBV19 and TRBJ1-1): DGGITQSPKYLFRKEGQNVTLSCEQNLNHDAMYWYRQDPGQGLRLIYYSQIVNDFQKGDIAEGYSVSREKKESFPLTVTSAQKNPTAFYLCASSIAGANTEAFFGQGTRLTVV.

This clone was seen repeatedly, ten times or more. Other nucleotide sequences from this sample produce the same CDR3. The gene calls are TRBV5-6 and TRBJ1-2; no clear D gene. This CDR3 is 14 amino acids long. Between the trimmed V and J ends, which lost 1 base and 2 bases, there was a span of 9 bases. Germline loops: CDR1 SGHDT, CDR2 YYEEEE. The CDR3 nucleotides read TGTGCCAGCAGCTTGTTGGGGTCCAACTATGGCTACACCTTC. This encodes CASSLLGSNYGYTF.

The V and J genes are TRBV11-3 and TRBJ2-2; 7 nucleotides align to TRBD2. The CDR3 covers 19 residues. Trimming removed 0 bases from V and 1 base from J; junction bases left unmatched: 11. Per the germline V gene, CDR1 is SGHNT and CDR2 is YENEEA. The CDR3 DNA reads TGTGCCAGCAGCTTAGACCGAGAGCGGGGCTCAGGGAACACCGGGGAGCTGTTTTTT. Amino acids: CASSLDRERGSGNTGELFF.

The chain uses TRBV18 and TRBJ2-1; 12 nucleotides line up with TRBD1. CDR1 and CDR2 (germline): KGHSH, LQKENI. The CDR3 length is 15 residues. Trimming cost V 3 bases and J 6 bases; bases outside gene matches: 3. The CDR3 loop reads CASSPRDRGRNEQFF. The DNA for the CDR3 is TGTGCCAGCTCACCGCGGGACAGGGGGCGCAATGAGCAGTTCTTC.

The CDR3 nucleotides read TGTGCCAGTAGTATACCGCTCAATCAGCCCCAGCATTTT. This encodes CASSIPLNQPQHF. The genes are TRBV19 and TRBJ1-5, with unresolved D. The CDR3 runs 13 residues. V was clipped by 2 bases and J by 3 bases, with 5 bases between them. Germline assignment: CDR1 LNHDA and CDR2 SQIVND (reference sequence).

The chain recombines TRBV27 with TRBJ1-6; TRBD1 agrees at 9 bases. CDR3 length: 15 amino acids. Unmatched junction bases numbered 7, after V lost 2 bases and J lost 11 bases. The V gene's germline CDR1 is MNHEY and CDR2 SMNVEV (reference sequence). This CDR3 is CASSLRTGVRTPLHF. The CDR3 coding sequence is TGTGCCAGCAGTTTAAGGACAGGGGTAAGGACACCCCTCCACTTT.

In regard to this clone: At the DNA level, this CDR3 is encoded by other sequences in the same sample as well. The rearrangement uses TRBV18 and TRBJ2-7; no definite D call. CDR1 is KGHSH, CDR2 LQKENI, per germline. CDR3 size: 13 residues. V dropped 0 bases and J dropped 0 bases, with 3 bases sitting between them. In DNA form, the CDR3 reads TGTGCCAGCTCACCACCAGGCTCCTACGAGCAGTACTTC. Translating it yields CASSPPGSYEQYF.

The chain couples TRBV7-9 to TRBJ1-2; 10 nucleotides match TRBD1. The length of the CDR3 is 14 residues. Germline V gene lookup returns CDR1 SEHNR and CDR2 FQNEAQ (reference sequence). V was clipped by 5 bases and J by 6 bases; unmatched bases: 6. The CDR3 loop reads CASSIRQGADGYTF. CDR3 DNA: TGTGCCAGCAGCATACGACAGGGGGCGGATGGCTACACCTTC.

The chain has TRBV10-3 and TRBJ1-5; D unclear. This CDR3 region has 14 residues. Germline V gene lookup returns CDR1 ENHRY and CDR2 SYGVKD. V shed 11 bases and J shed 1 base, with 15 bases lying between them. The CDR3 loop is CASSGSTSNQPQHF. CDR3 bases: TGTGCCTCTTCCGGGTCCACAAGCAATCAGCCCCAGCATTTT.

The chain carries TRBV9 and TRBJ2-2; TRBD1 matches at 7 bases. The junction had 6 bases not matched to a gene; V was cut back by 4 bases and J by 3 bases. Germline values: CDR1 SGDLS, CDR2 YYNGEE. The CDR3 is made up of 15 amino acids. CDR3 DNA sequence: TGTGCCAGCAGCCCTCGGGACAGTCACACCGGGGAGCTGTTTTTT. It encodes CASSPRDSHTGELFF.

The genes are TRBV20-1 and TRBJ1-1, with D possibly TRBD1 on 5 matching bases. CDR1 and CDR2 from the germline V gene are DFQATT and SNEGSKA (reference sequence). The CDR3 length is 11 residues. CDR3 sequence reads: CSGTEHTEAFF. Here the CDR3 DNA reads TGCAGCGGGACTGAACACACTGAAGCTTTCTTT.

The gene calls are TRBV7-9 and TRBJ2-1; D remains unclear. Trimming pared 5 bases from V and 4 bases from J, leaving 18 bases between. CDR3 length: 16 amino acids. From germline, CDR1 is SEHNR and CDR2 FQNEAQ (reference sequence). This chain's CDR3 is CASSDRTPTIYNEQFF. CDR3 nucleotide sequence: TGTGCCAGCAGCGACCGGACCCCCACGATATACAATGAGCAGTTCTTC.

The V and J genes are TRBV19 and TRBJ2-5; D tentatively fits TRBD1 or TRBD2 (5 bases each). In germline, CDR1 is LNHDA, CDR2 SQIVND (reference sequence). CDR3 length: 14 amino acids. The V gene lost 3 bases and the J gene lost 5 bases, with 13 bases spanning the gap. CDR3 in amino acids: CASSMPGRAETQYF. The CDR3 bases are TGTGCCAGTAGTATGCCGGGACGGGCCGAGACCCAGTACTTC.

The rearrangement joins TRBV18 to TRBJ2-7; TRBD2 is a possible D gene (6 bases). The length of the CDR3 is 15 residues. The ends were cut back, 2 bases at V and 7 bases at J, with 18 bases in the middle. Germline CDR1 reads KGHSH; CDR2 reads LQKENI. For the CDR3, the DNA is TGTGCCAGCTCACCAAGTTTAGCGGCCTTTAGTGAGCAGTACTTC. Translated, it gives CASSPSLAAFSEQYF.

The rearrangement joins TRBV30 to TRBJ2-1; 10 nucleotides match TRBD2. Germline V CDR1 and CDR2: GTSNPN, SVGIG (reference sequence). V lost 5 bases, J lost 5 bases, and 9 bases stayed unmatched. This CDR3 contains 15 residues. CDR3 nucleotides: TGTGCCTGGGGGCCGGCTAGCGGGAGAAACAATGAGCAGTTCTTC. It translates to CAWGPASGRNNEQFF. Drawing the rest from reference TRBV30 and TRBJ2-1, the complete variable domain is SQTIHQWPATLVQPVGSPLSLECTVEGTSNPNLYWYRQAAGRGLQLLFYSVGIGQISSEVPQNLSASRPQDRQFILSSKKLLLSDSGFYLCAWGPASGRNNEQFFGPGTRLTVL.

As concerns this clone: This same CDR3 is encoded by further DNA sequences in the sample. The J gene is TRBJ1-5, the V gene TRBV5-4; a possible D gene is TRBD1 (5 bases). The ends were cut back, 0 bases at V and 5 bases at J, with 6 bases in the middle. Germline V gene sequence: CDR1 SGHNT, CDR2 YYREEE (reference sequence). The CDR3 covers 13 residues. The DNA of the CDR3 is TGTGCCAGCAGCTTGGGAGGGGATCAGCCCCAGCATTTT. Translated: CASSLGGDQPQHF.

Here the CDR3 DNA reads TGTGCCAGCAGCGTCGATGTTGGGACCGTGAGCGAGCAGTACTTC. This encodes CASSVDVGTVSEQYF. The chain uses TRBV11-2 and TRBJ2-7; D possibly matches TRBD1 or TRBD2 (5 bases each). V shed 5 bases and J shed 6 bases, with 20 bases lying between them. CDR3 length: 15 amino acids. Germline loops: CDR1 SGHAT, CDR2 FQNNGV.

V and J are TRBV7-2 and TRBJ1-2, with D unclear. Germline CDR1 is SGHTA and CDR2 is FQGNSA. V was cut by 0 bases and J by 7 bases, with 9 bases left in between. The CDR3 is 13 amino acids. DNA of the CDR3: TGTGCCAGCAGCTTAGCGCACGGGAGTGGCTACACCTTC. This sequence encodes CASSLAHGSGYTF. Together with reference TRBV7-2 and TRBJ1-2, the CDR3 gives the full variable domain: GAGVSQSPSNKVTEKGKDVELRCDPISGHTALYWYRQSLGQGLEFLIYFQGNSAPDKSGLPSDRFSAERTGGSVSTLTIQRTQQEDSAVYLCASSLAHGSGYTFGSGTRLTVV.

This rearrangement joins TRBV19 to TRBJ1-2, with a possible D match to TRBD1 (6 bases). Germline V gene lookup returns CDR1 LNHDA and CDR2 SQIVND (reference sequence). There are 14 residues in the CDR3. The ends were cut back, 4 bases at V and 8 bases at J, with 17 bases in the middle. CDR3 loop: CASSNPPRGRGYTF. CDR3 nucleotides: TGTGCCAGTAGTAACCCGCCCAGGGGTCGGGGCTACACCTTC.

This rearrangement joins TRBV10-3 to TRBJ2-2, with a weak D call TRBD2 (6 bases). The germline V gene encodes CDR1 ENHRY and CDR2 SYGVKD. Trimming cost V 8 bases and J 4 bases, with 17 bases left between them. This CDR3 has 15 residues. The CDR3 nucleotides are TGTGCCATCGGGCCTGGAGGGTTCGGCACCGGGGAGCTGTTTTTT. Residues: CAIGPGGFGTGELFF.

The chain carries TRBV5-1 and TRBJ2-2; no clear D. This CDR3 is built from 15 residues. Trimming pared 0 bases from V and 4 bases from J, leaving 10 bases between. Germline V gene data show CDR1 as SGHRS and CDR2 as YFSETQ. The CDR3 spells CASSLDVDVTGELFF. CDR3 nucleotide sequence: TGCGCCAGCAGCTTGGACGTCGATGTCACCGGGGAGCTGTTTTTT.

This clone was seen only a few times. The V gene is TRBV2, the J gene TRBJ2-5, with D unresolved. Looked up from germline, CDR1 is SNHLY and CDR2 is FYNNEI. The CDR3 consists of 15 residues. V lost 2 bases, J lost 4 bases, and 14 bases lay in between. This chain's CDR3 is CASSETPTSGETQYF. The CDR3 DNA reads TGTGCCAGCAGTGAAACTCCTACGAGTGGAGAGACCCAGTACTTC.

The gene calls are TRBV2 and TRBJ1-2; D not resolved. The length of the CDR3 is 15 residues. The germline V gene encodes CDR1 SNHLY and CDR2 FYNNEI. Trimming removed 4 bases at V and 2 bases at J, with 14 bases between. CDR3 coding DNA: TGTGCCAGCAGTGTAGGGATGACGGCAAACTATGGCTACACCTTC. Its translation is CASSVGMTANYGYTF.

For this clone: A much larger clonotype is one base distant, so this may be a read error. Additional DNA sequences in this sample encode the identical CDR3. This chain connects TRBV7-2 to TRBJ2-7; D is unresolved. V gave up 5 bases and J gave up 1 base, with 3 bases separating them. CDR3 length: 11 residues. The germline gives CDR1 SGHTA, CDR2 FQGNSA. The DNA of the CDR3 is TGTGCCAGCAGCGCGTCCTACGAGCAGTACTTC. Protein product: CASSASYEQYF.